This T cell receptor (beta chain) is drawn from a study of shared clonotypes between healthy human individuals. Study-wide results and caveats: When naive CD4 clonotypes were compared across a few donors, 5% to 5.5% were shared. A small donor pool kept down the genetic and exposure-history diversity that was represented. Compared with clonotypes that all four donors shared, non-shared clonotypes had lower generation probabilities.

V trimming: 5 bases; J trimming: 0 bases; junction bases outside the gene matches: 12. CDR1 is SGHRS, CDR2 YFSETQ, per germline. The CDR3 extends over 17 amino acids. Deep was the level at which the assay was run. TCRdb keeps only in-frame clones here, not all; method: immunoSEQ multiplex PCR. The data show about 2 million clones, over 85% seen once. In the case of this clone: Its target is unknown.

As defined, naive CD8 cells were CD45RO-negative and positively selected for CCR7, with terminally differentiated effector memory CD45RA+ cells excluded. The specimen sequenced was naive CD8+ T cells sorted from blood. The gene calls are TRBV5-1 and TRBJ2-3, with TRBD2 identical over 7 bases. The TCR originated in a man aged 18 to 30 in good health. The CDR3 sequence: CASSPWGGNSSTDTQYF. CDR3 bases: TGCGCCAGCAGTCCCTGGGGGGGTAACTCTAGCACAGATACGCAGTATTTT.